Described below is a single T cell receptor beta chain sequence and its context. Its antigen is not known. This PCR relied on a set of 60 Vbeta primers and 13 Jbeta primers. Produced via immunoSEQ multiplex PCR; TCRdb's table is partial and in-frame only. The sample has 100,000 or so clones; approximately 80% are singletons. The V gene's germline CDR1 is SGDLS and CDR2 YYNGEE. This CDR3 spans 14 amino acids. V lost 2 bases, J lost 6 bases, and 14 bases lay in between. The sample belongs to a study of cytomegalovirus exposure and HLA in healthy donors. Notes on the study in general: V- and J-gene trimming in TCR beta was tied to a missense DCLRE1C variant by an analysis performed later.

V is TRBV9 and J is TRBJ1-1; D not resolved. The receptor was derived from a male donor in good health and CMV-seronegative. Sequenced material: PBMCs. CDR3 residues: CASSVTPTIPEAFF. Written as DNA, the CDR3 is TGTGCCAGCAGCGTTACCCCGACAATCCCTGAAGCTTTCTTT.